A single T cell receptor (beta chain) is shown here with its context. This sample includes further DNA sequences coding for the same CDR3. This sample was taken from a study of shared clonotypes between healthy human individuals. Sequenced by immunoSEQ multiplex PCR; TCRdb stores in-frame clones only, minus some. The sample yields 650,000 to 700,000 clones, around 91% seen once. Germline V CDR1 and CDR2: MDHEN, SYDVKM. Trimming removed 5 bases from V and 0 bases from J, with 4 bases in between. The CDR3 consists of 12 residues. This receptor was identified in a man aged 18 to 30 in good health. Some clones in this sample may be carry-over from other donors' samples. The sample taken for sequencing was memory CD8+ T cells from PBMCs. The subset: CD45RO+ cells pooled with CCR7-negative TemRA cells. This chain joins TRBV28 and TRBJ1-1; unclear D gene. The CDR3 spells CASSPMNTEAFF. CDR3 in DNA: TGTGCCAGCAGTCCAATGAACACTGAAGCTTTCTTT.